The rows below give T cell receptor beta chains drawn from one sample of a study of blood T cells in healthy people across ages. TCRdb itself ran the 5' RACE reads through MiXCR, one entry per CDR3 protein. The sample lists about 510,000 distinct CDR3 sequences; roughly a quarter were seen once. The same specimen was also included in a second study, on T cells of mothers and their children.

The sequenced material came from blood. The receptors stem from a boy aged 2 to 9 in good health. Both conserved end residues are part of each CDR3. Fields, in order: J gene, D gene, V gene, clone size, CDR3 protein, CDR3 DNA. The D gene is left open where the match is weak. Not all rows give a size; the values are once, few, many and, for expanded clones, a class.

J gene: TRBJ2-5; D gene: -; V gene: TRBV5-1; clone size: once; CDR3 protein: CASSIAAVKETQYF; CDR3 DNA: TGCGCCAGCAGCATAGCCGCTGTCAAAGAGACCCAGTACTTC
J gene: TRBJ2-5; D gene: -; V gene: TRBV6-1; clone size: few; CDR3 protein: CASSPRDQETQYF; CDR3 DNA: TGTGCCAGCAGCCCCCGGGATCAAGAGACCCAGTACTTC
J gene: TRBJ2-4; D gene: -; V gene: TRBV7-9; clone size: -; CDR3 protein: CASSLESRHKNIQYF; CDR3 DNA: TGTGCCAGCAGCCTGGAAAGCAGGCATAAAAACATTCAGTACTTC
J gene: TRBJ2-7; D gene: TRBD2; V gene: TRBV20-1; clone size: -; CDR3 protein: CSARGSGLVYEQYF; CDR3 DNA: TGCAGTGCTAGGGGATCGGGACTAGTCTACGAGCAGTACTTC
J gene: TRBJ2-1; D gene: TRBD2; V gene: TRBV27; clone size: few; CDR3 protein: CASSLPSLLAANEQFF; CDR3 DNA: TGTGCCAGCAGTTTACCTTCTCTACTAGCGGCAAATGAGCAGTTCTTC
J gene: TRBJ2-7; D gene: -; V gene: TRBV20-1; clone size: -; CDR3 protein: CSAQEGSTYEQYF; CDR3 DNA: TGCAGTGCTCAAGAGGGCTCGACCTACGAGCAGTACTTC
J gene: TRBJ2-7; D gene: TRBD2; V gene: TRBV12-5; clone size: few; CDR3 protein: CASGLGGIGYEQYF; CDR3 DNA: TGTGCTAGTGGCCTGGGGGGGATTGGGTACGAGCAGTACTTC
J gene: TRBJ2-7; D gene: -; V gene: TRBV13; clone size: -; CDR3 protein: CASSLQGSPYEQYF; CDR3 DNA: TGTGCCAGCAGCTTACAGGGCAGCCCCTACGAGCAGTACTTC
J gene: TRBJ2-7; D gene: -; V gene: TRBV5-1; clone size: -; CDR3 protein: CASSLGGLSRAPGEQYF; CDR3 DNA: TGCGCCAGCAGCTTGGGAGGTCTTTCGAGGGCCCCCGGCGAGCAGTACTTC
J gene: TRBJ2-7; D gene: -; V gene: TRBV11-2; clone size: once; CDR3 protein: CASSSAAGGSYELYF; CDR3 DNA: TGTGCCAGCAGCTCGGCTGCAGGGGGGTCCTACGAGCTGTACTTC
J gene: TRBJ2-7; D gene: -; V gene: TRBV6-5; clone size: -; CDR3 protein: CASSQQWRGPPYEQYF; CDR3 DNA: TGTGCCAGCAGTCAACAGTGGCGGGGGCCACCCTACGAGCAGTACTTC
J gene: TRBJ1-1; D gene: -; V gene: TRBV24-1; clone size: -; CDR3 protein: CATSEGEWTEAFF; CDR3 DNA: TGTGCCACCAGTGAGGGGGAATGGACTGAAGCTTTCTTT
J gene: TRBJ2-3; D gene: TRBD1; V gene: TRBV11-2; clone size: -; CDR3 protein: CASSWRDRPTDTQYF; CDR3 DNA: TGTGCCAGCAGCTGGCGGGACAGGCCCACAGATACGCAGTATTTT
J gene: TRBJ1-5; D gene: -; V gene: TRBV12-3/TRBV12-4; clone size: -; CDR3 protein: CASRSLDNQPQHF; CDR3 DNA: TGTGCCAGCAGATCTCTGGACAATCAGCCCCAGCATTTT
J gene: TRBJ2-7; D gene: -; V gene: TRBV5-5; clone size: -; CDR3 protein: CASSAPLGANGAYEQYF; CDR3 DNA: TGTGCCAGCAGCGCGCCTTTAGGGGCTAATGGGGCCTACGAGCAGTACTTC
J gene: TRBJ2-7; D gene: -; V gene: TRBV7-6; clone size: -; CDR3 protein: CASSMGVGDEQYF; CDR3 DNA: TGTGCCAGCAGCATGGGGGTGGGGGACGAGCAGTACTTC
J gene: TRBJ1-2; D gene: TRBD1; V gene: TRBV29-1; clone size: -; CDR3 protein: CSASSGGNGYTF; CDR3 DNA: TGCAGCGCTAGTTCAGGGGGCAATGGCTACACCTTC
J gene: TRBJ1-1; D gene: -; V gene: TRBV7-9; clone size: few; CDR3 protein: CASSLVRTGSTEAFF; CDR3 DNA: TGTGCCAGCAGCTTAGTCCGTACAGGGAGCACTGAAGCTTTCTTT
J gene: TRBJ2-1; D gene: TRBD2; V gene: TRBV27; clone size: -; CDR3 protein: CARRYLAGYNEQFF; CDR3 DNA: TGTGCCAGGAGGTACCTAGCGGGTTACAATGAGCAGTTCTTC
J gene: TRBJ2-7; D gene: -; V gene: TRBV18; clone size: -; CDR3 protein: CASSLGGTALYEQYF; CDR3 DNA: TGTGCCAGCTCGCTTGGAGGGACAGCGCTCTACGAGCAGTACTTC
J gene: TRBJ1-1; D gene: -; V gene: TRBV7-6; clone size: -; CDR3 protein: CASSPRPLRGTEAFF; CDR3 DNA: TGTGCCAGCAGCCCCCGCCCTCTAAGGGGCACTGAAGCTTTCTTT
J gene: TRBJ2-3; D gene: TRBD2; V gene: TRBV4-1; clone size: -; CDR3 protein: CASSQDRGTSGRGLTDTQYF; CDR3 DNA: TGCGCCAGCAGCCAAGATCGCGGGACTAGCGGGAGAGGCTTGACAGATACGCAGTATTTT
J gene: TRBJ2-7; D gene: -; V gene: TRBV7-2; clone size: many; CDR3 protein: CASSPNSYEQYF; CDR3 DNA: TGTGCCAGCAGCCCCAACTCCTACGAGCAGTACTTC
J gene: TRBJ2-5; D gene: TRBD1; V gene: TRBV5-6; clone size: -; CDR3 protein: CASRPMTGGSMETQYF; CDR3 DNA: TGTGCCAGCAGACCTATGACAGGGGGCTCAATGGAGACCCAGTACTTC
J gene: TRBJ2-5; D gene: TRBD1; V gene: TRBV20-1; clone size: -; CDR3 protein: CSAGTEETQYF; CDR3 DNA: TGCAGTGCGGGGACAGAGGAGACCCAGTACTTC
J gene: TRBJ2-7; D gene: -; V gene: TRBV7-9; clone size: few; CDR3 protein: CASSWTEMDEQYF; CDR3 DNA: TGTGCCAGCAGCTGGACAGAGATGGACGAGCAGTACTTC
J gene: TRBJ2-4; D gene: TRBD2; V gene: TRBV7-9; clone size: -; CDR3 protein: CASSSLAGGGEAKNIQYF; CDR3 DNA: TGTGCCAGCAGCTCCTTAGCGGGGGGCGGGGAAGCCAAAAACATTCAGTACTTC
J gene: TRBJ1-2; D gene: -; V gene: TRBV6-1; clone size: -; CDR3 protein: CASSEQGYRYTF; CDR3 DNA: TGTGCCAGCAGTGAGCAGGGCTATCGCTACACCTTC
J gene: TRBJ1-2; D gene: -; V gene: TRBV6-5; clone size: -; CDR3 protein: CASSYSPGRLYGYTF; CDR3 DNA: TGTGCCAGCAGTTATTCCCCAGGACGCCTCTATGGCTACACCTTC
J gene: TRBJ2-1; D gene: -; V gene: TRBV4-3; clone size: -; CDR3 protein: CASSQDSGNEQFF; CDR3 DNA: TGCGCCAGCAGCCAAGATTCAGGAAATGAGCAGTTCTTC
J gene: TRBJ2-5; D gene: TRBD2; V gene: TRBV7-3; clone size: few; CDR3 protein: CASSLGGGAQETQYF; CDR3 DNA: TGTGCCAGCAGCTTAGGCGGGGGGGCCCAGGAGACCCAGTACTTC
J gene: TRBJ2-3; D gene: -; V gene: TRBV29-1; clone size: few; CDR3 protein: CSVPDPTSGSTDTQYF; CDR3 DNA: TGCAGCGTTCCGGACCCTACTTCGGGGAGCACAGATACGCAGTATTTT
J gene: TRBJ1-4; D gene: -; V gene: TRBV11-2; clone size: -; CDR3 protein: CASSPRERVRGKLFF; CDR3 DNA: TGTGCCAGCAGCCCCCGGGAAAGGGTGAGGGGAAAACTGTTTTTT
J gene: TRBJ2-5; D gene: TRBD2; V gene: TRBV7-2; clone size: few; CDR3 protein: CASSLVWGWAGAQETQYF; CDR3 DNA: TGTGCCAGCAGCTTAGTGTGGGGGTGGGCGGGAGCCCAAGAGACCCAGTACTTC
J gene: TRBJ2-1; D gene: -; V gene: TRBV7-9; clone size: few; CDR3 protein: CASSLGGGRGANEQFF; CDR3 DNA: TGTGCCAGCAGCTTAGGAGGAGGGCGCGGAGCCAATGAGCAGTTCTTC
J gene: TRBJ1-2; D gene: -; V gene: TRBV30; clone size: few; CDR3 protein: CAWSLGSPNYGYTF; CDR3 DNA: TGTGCCTGGAGTCTAGGTAGCCCCAACTATGGCTACACCTTC
J gene: TRBJ1-4; D gene: -; V gene: TRBV12-3/TRBV12-4; clone size: few; CDR3 protein: CASSLSPATNEKLFF; CDR3 DNA: TGTGCCAGCAGTTTAAGTCCAGCGACTAATGAAAAACTGTTTTTT
J gene: TRBJ2-5; D gene: -; V gene: TRBV6-5; clone size: few; CDR3 protein: CASSDRRSETQYF; CDR3 DNA: TGTGCCAGCAGCGACAGGCGGTCGGAGACCCAGTACTTC
J gene: TRBJ2-2; D gene: -; V gene: TRBV10-3; clone size: -; CDR3 protein: CAISDPGTEKNTGELFF; CDR3 DNA: TGTGCCATCAGTGACCCTGGTACAGAGAAGAACACCGGGGAGCTGTTTTTT
J gene: TRBJ2-3; D gene: TRBD2; V gene: TRBV6-5; clone size: once; CDR3 protein: CASSYSSGTSGRSYF; CDR3 DNA: TGTGCCAGCAGTTACTCGTCCGGGACTAGCGGGCGTAGTTATTTT
J gene: TRBJ1-5; D gene: -; V gene: TRBV7-2; clone size: few; CDR3 protein: CASSLDGDSNQPQHF; CDR3 DNA: TGTGCCAGCAGCTTAGATGGGGATAGCAATCAGCCCCAGCATTTT
J gene: TRBJ2-3; D gene: -; V gene: TRBV5-5; clone size: -; CDR3 protein: CASSRSGADTQYF; CDR3 DNA: TGTGCCAGCAGCCGGTCAGGGGCGGATACGCAGTATTTT